The TCR beta chain under discussion was sequenced for a study of CD4+ T cells in melanoma. Sequenced by immunoSEQ multiplex PCR; TCRdb stores in-frame clones only, minus some. The sample lists some 150,000 clones, around nine tenths occurring once. Trimming pared 1 base from V and 4 bases from J, leaving 8 bases between. Germline CDR1 reads SEHNR; CDR2 reads FQNEAQ (reference sequence). The CDR3 is 14 amino acids. The receptor was derived from a human donor with melanoma. The chain joins TRBV7-9 to TRBJ1-5; the D is unclear. As DNA, the CDR3 is TGTGCCAGCAGCTTAGAGACTTCTAATCAGCCCCAGCATTTT. It is translated as CASSLETSNQPQHF.